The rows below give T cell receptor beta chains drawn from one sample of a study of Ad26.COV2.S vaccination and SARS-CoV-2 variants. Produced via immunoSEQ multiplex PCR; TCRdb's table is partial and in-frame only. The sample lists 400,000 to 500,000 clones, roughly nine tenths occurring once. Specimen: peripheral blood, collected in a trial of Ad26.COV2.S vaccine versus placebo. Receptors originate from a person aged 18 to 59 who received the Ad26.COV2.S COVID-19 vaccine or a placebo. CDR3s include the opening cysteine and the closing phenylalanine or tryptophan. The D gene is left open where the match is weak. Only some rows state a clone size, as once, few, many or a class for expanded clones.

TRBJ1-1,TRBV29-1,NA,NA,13,TGCAGCGTTGTACGACCTCTGAACACTGAAGCTTTCTTT,CSVVRPLNTEAFF
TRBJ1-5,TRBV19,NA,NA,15,TGTGCCAGTAGCTTAGAAGGGTTGAGCAATCAGCCCCAGCATTTT,CASSLEGLSNQPQHF
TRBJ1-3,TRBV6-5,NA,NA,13,TGTGCCAGCATGAGCGGAACCCCAAACACCATATATTTT,CASMSGTPNTIYF
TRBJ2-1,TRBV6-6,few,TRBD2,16,TGTGCCAGCAGTTACTTTGGGACTACCGAGTTTGAGGAGCAGTTCTTC,CASSYFGTTEFEEQFF
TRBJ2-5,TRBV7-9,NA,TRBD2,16,TGTGCCAGCAGCTTAATGACTAGCGGGGGGAAGGAGACCCAGTACTTC,CASSLMTSGGKETQYF
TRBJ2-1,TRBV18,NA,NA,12,TGTGCCAGCTCACCACAGCTAGATGAGCAGTTCTTC,CASSPQLDEQFF
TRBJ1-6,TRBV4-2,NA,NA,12,TGTGCCAGCAGCGTATCCGCTTCACCCCTCCACTTT,CASSVSASPLHF
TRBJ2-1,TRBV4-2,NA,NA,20,TGTGCCAGCAGCCAAGATCTTAGGGGGGGTTGGGGTAGCTCCTACAATGAGCAGTTCTTC,CASSQDLRGGWGSSYNEQFF
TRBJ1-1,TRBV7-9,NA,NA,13,TGTGCCAGCAGCTTTGTAGGGGAGACTGAAGCTTTCTTT,CASSFVGETEAFF
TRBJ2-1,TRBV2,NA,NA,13,TGTGCCAGCAGTGAGGGTTCAAACAATGAGCAGTTCTTC,CASSEGSNNEQFF
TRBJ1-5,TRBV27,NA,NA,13,TGTGCCAGCAGTTTATGGGGGAGGGAGCCCCAGCATTTT,CASSLWGREPQHF
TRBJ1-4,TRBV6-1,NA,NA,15,TGTGCCAGCAGTGAAGCTTGGGTCGTGGGGGAAAAACTGTTTTTT,CASSEAWVVGEKLFF
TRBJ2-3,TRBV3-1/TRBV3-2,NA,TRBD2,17,TGTGCCAGCAGCCAACCCCGCGGGAGCTCCCCCCATCTAACGCAGTATTTT,CASSQPRGSSPHLTQYF
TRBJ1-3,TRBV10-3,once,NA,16,TGTGCCATCAGTCACGACAAGGGGACGACTGGAAACACCATATATTTT,CAISHDKGTTGNTIYF
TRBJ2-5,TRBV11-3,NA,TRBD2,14,TGTGCCAGCAGCTCCGCACGGGAGGGGGAGACCCAGTACTTC,CASSSAREGETQYF
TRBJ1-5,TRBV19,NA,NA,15,TGTGCCAGTAGTATAGAGGGGTACATTAGTCAGCCCCAGCATTTT,CASSIEGYISQPQHF
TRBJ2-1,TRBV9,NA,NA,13,TGTGCCAGCAGCGCCCGCTCCTACAATGAGCAGTTCTTC,CASSARSYNEQFF
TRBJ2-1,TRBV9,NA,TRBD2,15,TGTGCCAGCAGCACCCGAGCGGGAGGGTCAGATGAGCAGTTCTTC,CASSTRAGGSDEQFF
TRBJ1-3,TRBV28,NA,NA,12,TGTGCCAGCAGTTTATGGGGAGACACCATATATTTT,CASSLWGDTIYF
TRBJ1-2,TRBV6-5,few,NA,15,TGTGCCAGCAGTTCAACAGGGACTACTAACTATGGCTACACCTTC,CASSSTGTTNYGYTF
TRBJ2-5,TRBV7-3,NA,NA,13,TGTGCCAGCAGCGCTGGACAGCAAGAGACCCAGTACTTC,CASSAGQQETQYF
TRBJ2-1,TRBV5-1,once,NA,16,TGCGCCAGCAGCTTGGCCCAGGTGACGTGGGACAATGAGCAGTTCTTC,CASSLAQVTWDNEQFF
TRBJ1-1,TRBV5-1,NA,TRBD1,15,TGCGCCAGCAGCTTGGCCGGAGGACAGGGGACTGAAGCTTTCTTT,CASSLAGGQGTEAFF
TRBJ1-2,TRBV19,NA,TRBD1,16,TGTGCCAGTAGGCCCCCGGACAGGGAAACTAACTATGGCTACACCTTC,CASRPPDRETNYGYTF
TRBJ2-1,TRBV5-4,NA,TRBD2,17,TGTGCCAGCAGATGGACTAGCGGGGGCCTCTCCTACAATGAGCAGTTCTTC,CASRWTSGGLSYNEQFF
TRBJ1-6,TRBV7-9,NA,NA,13,TGTGCCAGCATGGGCCCCGGCCCTTCACCCCTCCACTTT,CASMGPGPSPLHF
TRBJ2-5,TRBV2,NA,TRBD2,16,TGTGCCAGCAGGGGGATTAGCGGGGGGTACCAAGAGACCCAGTACTTC,CASRGISGGYQETQYF
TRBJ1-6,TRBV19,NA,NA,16,TGTGCCAGTAGTAACCCCGGACAGCCTTATAATTCACCCCTCCACTTT,CASSNPGQPYNSPLHF
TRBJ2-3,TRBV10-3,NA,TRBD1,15,TGTGCCATCAGTGAGCTCGGACAGGGCACAGATACGCAGTATTTT,CAISELGQGTDTQYF
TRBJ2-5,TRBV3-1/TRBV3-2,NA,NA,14,TGTGCCAGCAGCCAGGTCTCTCCCAAGGAGACCCAGTACTTC,CASSQVSPKETQYF
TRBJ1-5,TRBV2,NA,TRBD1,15,TGTGCCAGCAACCGGGACAGGGGGGTAAATCAACCCCAGCATTTT,CASNRDRGVNQPQHF
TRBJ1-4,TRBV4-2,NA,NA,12,TGTGCCAGCAGCCAAGTGGAGGAAAAACTGTTTTTT,CASSQVEEKLFF
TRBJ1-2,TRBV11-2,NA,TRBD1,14,TGTGCCAGCAGCTTTGCCAGGACAGGGTTTGGCTACACCTTC,CASSFARTGFGYTF
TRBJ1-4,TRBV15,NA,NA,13,TGTGCCACCAGCAGAGTGGTCAGCGAAAAACTGTTTTTT,CATSRVVSEKLFF
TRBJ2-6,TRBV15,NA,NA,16,TGTGCCACCAGCAGAGGGGCGACCTCTGGGGCCAACGTCCTGACTTTC,CATSRGATSGANVLTF
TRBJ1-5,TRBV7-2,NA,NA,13,TGTGCCAGCAGCTTAGTCCGAGGCGGGCCCCAGCATTTT,CASSLVRGGPQHF
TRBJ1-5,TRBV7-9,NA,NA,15,TGTGCCAGCAGCTTAGCGCGCGGTACAAATCAGCCCCAGCATTTT,CASSLARGTNQPQHF
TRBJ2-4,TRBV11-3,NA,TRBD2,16,TGTGCCAGCAGCCATAAGCGGGAGCTAGCCAAAAACATTCAGTACTTC,CASSHKRELAKNIQYF
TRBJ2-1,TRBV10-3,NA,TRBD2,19,TGTGCCATCAGTGCCCCCCACGGTTCTAGCGGGAAATCCTACAATGAGCAGTTCTTC,CAISAPHGSSGKSYNEQFF
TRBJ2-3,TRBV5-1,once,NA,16,TGCGCCAGCAGCCCTTCCCCTGGGGGGAAGACAGATACGCAGTATTTT,CASSPSPGGKTDTQYF
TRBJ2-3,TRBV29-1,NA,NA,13,TGCAGCGTTGATCGGGGGGCCATTGATACGCAGTATTTT,CSVDRGAIDTQYF
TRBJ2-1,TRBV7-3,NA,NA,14,TGTGCCAGCAGCTTAATCGGGGGCGGCAATGAGCAGTTCTTC,CASSLIGGGNEQFF
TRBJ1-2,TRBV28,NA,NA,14,TGTGCCAGCACCGTGATGGGGGCCGGCTATGGCTACACCTTC,CASTVMGAGYGYTF
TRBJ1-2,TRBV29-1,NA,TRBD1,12,TGCGCCGCGAGACAGGGAAACTATGGCTACACCTTC,CAARQGNYGYTF
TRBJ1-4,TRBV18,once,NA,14,TGTGCCAGCTCACCATATACGGATAATGAAAAACTGTTTTTT,CASSPYTDNEKLFF